This T cell receptor beta chain is from a study of regulatory and conventional T cells in RAG deficiency. Study conclusions and caveats: Patient subsets had shorter CDR3s; Omenn Treg-Tconv overlap exceeded 80%.

V was cut by 8 bases and J by 4 bases, with 11 bases left in between. CDR1 and CDR2 from the germline V gene are LNHDA and SQIVND (reference sequence). The CDR3 runs 12 residues. Profiling relied on immunoSEQ multiplex PCR, and the TCRdb table lists in-frame clones only, not all of them. The sample contains 20,000 to 25,000 clones, 95% to 96% of which appear only once. Genomic DNA came from blood conventional CD4+ T cells gated CD25-low CD127-high. A remark on this clone: Its antigen is not known.

These data were also filed under a second study, of regulatory T cells. This second report adds: The PCR used 52 TRBV and 13 TRBJ primers. Patient repertoires had restricted TRB V-J pairs and skewed V and J usage, most in Tregs.

The sequence was obtained from a human donor in good health. Sample: CD25- CD4+ T cells sorted from blood. The chain joins TRBV19 to TRBJ1-2; no reliable D call. The CDR3 region has the DNA TGTGCCAGTGGAGGCAGAGGCTATGGCTACACCTTC. It is translated as CASGGRGYGYTF.